The 9 T cell receptor beta chains reported below all come from one sample, sequenced in a study of blood T cells in healthy people across ages. Primed by a sample-barcoded 5' primer and a J-beta primer mix, a second PCR proceeded for roughly 7 to 11 cycles. TCRdb redid the calling of the 5' RACE reads with MiXCR, one entry per CDR3 protein. Of around 1.5 million distinct CDR3 sequences listed, roughly 32% are singletons. The sample consisted of blood. The receptors were gathered from a woman younger than 45 in good health.

The V gene is TRBV15, the J gene TRBJ2-1; the D is unclear. CDR1 is LNHNV, CDR2 YYDKDF, per germline (reference sequence). The CDR3 is made up of 17 amino acids. V lost 1 base and J 10 bases, leaving 23 bases between the germline ends. Written as DNA, the CDR3 is TGTGCCACCAGCAGAGTCCCCTCCCCCATATGGGCCAAAGAGCAGTTCTTC. Protein: CATSRVPSPIWAKEQFF.

Only a few counts were recorded for this clonotype. The chain joins TRBV20-1 to TRBJ2-1; TRBD2 aligns across 15 bases. Germline values: CDR1 DFQATT, CDR2 SNEGSKA (reference sequence). The CDR3 runs to 16 residues. The J segment lost 6 bases and the V segment lost 5 bases, leaving 8 bases of the junction unmatched. The CDR3 loop is CSAGRTSGRVTNEQFF. The DNA of the CDR3 is TGCAGTGCTGGAAGGACTAGCGGGAGGGTAACCAATGAGCAGTTCTTC.

This clonotype was seen a few times. The CDR3 reads CASSPWTSGRAEYNEQFF. The CDR3 region has the DNA TGTGCCAGCAGCCCTTGGACTAGCGGGAGGGCCGAATACAATGAGCAGTTCTTC. The chain links TRBV14 to TRBJ2-1; 15 nucleotides agree with TRBD2. CDR1 is SGHDN and CDR2 is FVKESK in the germline V gene. This CDR3 has 18 residues. V was clipped by 4 bases and J by 4 bases; unmatched bases: 8.

This clonotype was observed a handful of times. The chain uses TRBV7-2 and TRBJ1-4, with a possible D match to TRBD1 (6 bases). V was pared by 7 bases and J by 5 bases, with 14 bases between. The CDR3 contains 14 residues. CDR1 and CDR2 (germline): SGHTA, FQGNSA. The CDR3 region is CASIKGGNNEKLFF. The CDR3 nucleotides are TGTGCCAGCATCAAAGGGGGTAACAATGAAAAACTGTTTTTT.

This clonotype came up many times. The V gene is TRBV29-1, the J gene TRBJ2-7; 7 positions agree with TRBD1. The length of the CDR3 is 13 residues. CDR1 and CDR2 from the germline V gene are SQVTM and ANQGSEA. The V segment lost 7 bases and the J segment 3 bases; nucleotides outside the gene matches: 9. The CDR3 sequence: CSARQGLSYEQYF. In DNA form, the CDR3 reads TGCAGCGCCCGACAGGGCTTAAGCTACGAGCAGTACTTC.

V usage is TRBV14 and J usage is TRBJ2-1; D is ambiguous. CDR1 and CDR2 (germline): SGHDN, FVKESK. Trimming removed 1 base from V and 7 bases from J, with 11 bases in between. CDR3 length equals 14 residues. The CDR3: CASSQVGLKNEQFF. In nucleotides, the CDR3 is TGTGCCAGCAGCCAAGTTGGTCTCAAGAATGAGCAGTTCTTC. The entire variable domain, with the rest obtained from reference TRBV14 and TRBJ2-1, is as follows: EAGVTQFPSHSVIEKGQTVTLRCDPISGHDNLYWYRRVMGKEIKFLLHFVKESKQDESGMPNNRFLAERTGGTYSTLKVQPAELEDSGVYFCASSQVGLKNEQFFGPGTRLTVL.

V usage is TRBV5-1 and J usage is TRBJ2-3, with 8 bases matching TRBD1. Germline V gene data show CDR1 as SGHRS and CDR2 as YFSETQ. The CDR3 has 14 amino acids. J was trimmed by 4 bases and V by 9 bases; bases with no gene match: 10. The CDR3 sequence is CATTTGQVSDTQYF. The CDR3 DNA is TGCGCCACCACAACGGGACAGGTTTCAGATACGCAGTATTTT.

The chain joins TRBV9 to TRBJ2-5, with 8 nucleotides matching TRBD2. The CDR3 spans 16 residues. V shed 0 bases, J shed 2 bases, and the junction held 6 bases outside the gene matches. Germline V CDR1 and CDR2: SGDLS, YYNGEE. The CDR3 reads CASSVGGRGAQETQYF. The CDR3 coding sequence is TGTGCCAGCAGCGTAGGTGGGCGGGGGGCACAAGAGACCCAGTACTTC.

This clonotype was recorded at least ten times. The chain uses TRBV6-1 and TRBJ2-7; TRBD2 matches at 9 bases. V trimming: 6 bases; J trimming: 4 bases; junction bases outside the gene matches: 7. Looked up from germline, CDR1 is MNHNS and CDR2 is SASEGT. CDR3 size: 14 residues. The CDR3 loop is CASRPAGGPYEQYF. The CDR3 DNA is TGTGCCAGCAGGCCGGCGGGAGGGCCTTACGAGCAGTACTTC.